The 14 T cell receptor beta chains below all came from one sample that was sequenced in a study of blood T cell repertoires in COVID-19 (dated by TCRdb to the early 2020s). Library generation was performed with the immunoSEQ multiplex PCR assay. Sourced from immuneACCESS, this table was stored by TCRdb with only in-frame sequences that have V and J called. A share of the clones is absent; for the studies checked, an unresolved V gene accounts for under half, and the remainder has no known explanation. The table for this sample lists over 250,000 clones; about 88% of them were counted only once. The leading ten clones occupy 2% to 2.5% of the sample. Sequenced material: PBMCs or T cells enriched from blood (not recorded which). The receptor set was obtained from an older woman in a cohort exposed to, infected with or recovered from COVID-19 (not recorded which).

V and J are TRBV4-1 and TRBJ2-5, with 7 nucleotides matching TRBD2. The V gene's germline CDR1 is MGHRA and CDR2 YSYEKL. The CDR3 extends over 16 amino acids. J was trimmed by 1 base and V by 1 base; bases with no gene match: 6. The CDR3 spells CASSQGLREVQETQYF. DNA for the CDR3: TGCGCCAGCAGCCAAGGTCTCCGGGAGGTCCAAGAGACCCAGTACTTC.

V is TRBV10-2 and J is TRBJ2-7; 7 bases are shared with TRBD2. Trimming cost V 2 bases and J 3 bases; bases outside gene matches: 1. CDR3 length equals 13 residues. CDR1 WSHSY and CDR2 SAAADI come from the germline V gene. The CDR3 region has the DNA TGCGCCAGCAGTGAGGGCGGGAGCTACGAGCAGTACTTC. Translation gives CASSEGGSYEQYF.

This sequence joins TRBV3-1 (or the pseudogene TRBV3-2) and TRBJ2-7; weak D call: TRBD2 (6 bases). Trimming removed 4 bases at V and 1 base at J, with 11 bases between. The CDR3 extends over 14 amino acids. The germline gives CDR1 LGHDT, CDR2 YNNKEL (reference sequence). This chain's CDR3 is CASSPTRASYEQYF. DNA for the CDR3: TGTGCCAGCAGCCCGACTAGGGCGTCCTACGAGCAGTACTTC.

The V gene is TRBV9, the J gene TRBJ1-6, with TRBD1 identical over 7 bases. J lost 4 bases, V lost 0 bases, and 4 bases had no gene match. Germline-derived CDR1 and CDR2 are SGDLS and YYNGEE. The CDR3 loop spans 16 amino acids. The CDR3 DNA follows: TGTGCCAGCAGCGTAGGACAGGGCGGGTATAATTCACCCCTCCACTTT. Protein product: CASSVGQGGYNSPLHF.

The chain combines TRBV10-2 with TRBJ1-1; D is undetermined. Deletions cut 1 base from V and 0 bases from J, with 12 bases between. This CDR3 is 16 amino acids long. Germline V CDR1 and CDR2: WSHSY, SAAADI. This chain's CDR3 is CASSEWSSFMNTEAFF. The CDR3 nucleotides are TGCGCCAGCAGTGAGTGGAGCAGTTTCATGAACACTGAAGCTTTCTTT.

The table lists this clone with a count of one. V is TRBV27 and J is TRBJ1-2; no clear D gene. The CDR3 spans 13 residues. From germline, CDR1 is MNHEY and CDR2 SMNVEV (reference sequence). Trimming shortened V by 5 bases and J by 4 bases, and 11 bases separated the two germline ends. The CDR3 region is CASSPFSSYGYTF. CDR3 in DNA: TGTGCCAGCAGTCCCTTTAGTAGCTATGGCTACACCTTC.

V gene TRBV24-1 combines with J gene TRBJ2-5, with 10 bases identical to TRBD1. The CDR3 runs 16 residues. With V trimmed by 7 bases and J by 4 bases, 11 bases remained unmatched. Germline V lookup: CDR1 KGHDR, CDR2 SFDVKD. This chain's CDR3 is CATRPGTGERSETQYF. CDR3 coding DNA: TGTGCCACCAGACCGGGGACAGGGGAAAGGTCAGAGACCCAGTACTTC.

V is TRBV28 and J is TRBJ2-1; possible D gene TRBD1, 5 bases. The CDR3 has 14 amino acids. Trimming removed 7 bases from V and 0 bases from J, with 10 bases in between. Germline CDR1 reads MDHEN; CDR2 reads SYDVKM. DNA of the CDR3: TGTGCCAGCACCAGGACATACTCCTACAATGAGCAGTTCTTC. This encodes CASTRTYSYNEQFF.

The chain uses TRBV11-1 and TRBJ1-2, with 8 positions matching TRBD1. The CDR3 is 14 amino acids. CDR1 is SGHAT and CDR2 is FQDESV in the germline V gene (reference sequence). With 5 bases clipped from V and 4 bases from J, the junction kept 6 bases outside the gene matches. CDR3 sequence: CASSPRGRLYGYTF. CDR3 in DNA: TGTGCCAGCAGCCCCAGGGGGCGCCTCTATGGCTACACCTTC.

The genes are TRBV7-2 and TRBJ2-6, with 7 nucleotides matching TRBD1. This CDR3 is built from 19 residues. CDR1 and CDR2 from the germline V gene are SGHTA and FQGNSA. With V trimmed by 1 base and J by 2 bases, 11 bases remained unmatched. CDR3 sequence (DNA): TGTGCCAGCAGCTTAGGGGCCGGGACAGTGTTAGCTGGGGCCAACGTCCTGACTTTC. Translating gives CASSLGAGTVLAGANVLTF.

V gene TRBV6-5 combines with J gene TRBJ2-7; 7 bases map to TRBD2. Germline V gene sequence: CDR1 MNHEY, CDR2 SVGAGI. The V and J ends lost 6 bases and 5 bases, in that order; junction bases with no gene match: 4. The CDR3 runs to 12 residues. CDR3 in amino acids: CASSRLANEQYF. CDR3 bases: TGTGCCAGCAGCCGACTAGCCAACGAGCAGTACTTC.

This clone occurred once. CDR3 DNA: TGCGCCAGCAGGGCGAGTCAGGGGGGCTCTGGAAACACCATATATTTT. This encodes CASRASQGGSGNTIYF. The chain carries TRBV5-1 and TRBJ1-3, with TRBD1 identical over 7 bases. Germline lookup yields CDR1 SGHRS and CDR2 YFSETQ. Unmatched junction bases numbered 8, after V lost 5 bases and J lost 0 bases. This CDR3 contains 16 residues. The variable domain in full, completed from reference TRBV5-1 and TRBJ1-3, reads KAGVTQTPRYLIKTRGQQVTLSCSPISGHRSVSWYQQTPGQGLQFLFEYFSETQRNKGNFPGRFSGRQFSNSRSEMNVSTLELGDSALYLCASRASQGGSGNTIYFGEGSWLTVV.

The chain couples TRBV18 to TRBJ1-4; no clear D gene. This CDR3 has 11 amino acids. Trimming stripped 3 bases from V and 6 bases from J, with 2 bases between. The germline V gene encodes CDR1 KGHSH and CDR2 LQKENI. CDR3 sequence: CASSPYEKLFF. CDR3 sequence (DNA): TGTGCCAGCTCACCCTATGAAAAACTGTTTTTT.

The CDR3 protein is CASSRTGDGYTF. In DNA form, the CDR3 reads TGTGCCAGCAGCCGGACAGGGGATGGCTACACCTTC. The V call is TRBV6-5, the J call TRBJ1-2; 9 nucleotides align to TRBD1. This CDR3 has 12 amino acids. Germline V gives CDR1 MNHEY, CDR2 SVGAGI. The V gene end was trimmed by 6 bases and the J gene end by 6 bases; junction bases not matched to a gene: 2.